This section outlines one T cell receptor beta chain sequence together with its context. Its antigen is not known. CDR1 and CDR2 (germline): MNHEY, SVGEGT. V lost 1 base, J lost 7 bases, and 10 bases lay in between. This CDR3 region has 14 residues. These data originate in a study of regulatory T cells in long-lasting Graves disease. Sample time point: persistent/refractory GD, antithyroid drugs over 5 years with positive TRAb. PBMCs were the source of the RNA used for TCR sequencing. Each of the patients was recruited from an endocrinology department situated in Xi'an, China. Overall study results and limits: TRBV28, TRBJ1-2 and TRBJ2-5 were segments that persistent disease favored.

iRepertoire HTBI primers and Arm-PCR of CDR3 regions built TCR beta libraries. MiXCR, applied by TCRdb to the multiplex PCR reads, yields one record per CDR3 protein. This table holds around 510,000 distinct CDR3 sequences, less than 25% found once. The TCR comes from a female donor with Graves disease. The chain recombines TRBV6-2 or TRBV6-3 with TRBJ2-2; D is perhaps TRBD1 or TRBD2 (5 bases each). The source material was peripheral blood mononuclear cells (PBMCs), sampled when the disease was refractory, from a patient treated with antithyroid drugs. The CDR3 region is CASSYLGRVGELFF. The DNA of the CDR3 is TGTGCCAGCAGTTACTTGGGGCGGGTCGGGGAGCTGTTTTTT.